The clone carrying this T cell receptor (beta chain) was detected once. This CDR3 spans 15 amino acids. V was pared by 0 bases and J by 5 bases, with 4 bases of the junction left unmatched. The germline V gene has CDR1 MNHEY and CDR2 SVGEGT. The data were produced by immunoSEQ multiplex PCR, yet TCRdb's version contains in-frame clones alone and is incomplete. Of about 200,000 clones in the sample, about 80% were seen once. The data stem from a study of blood T cell repertoires in COVID-19. At the level of the study: Some COVID-19 samples were acute and others convalescent; all came from the United States, Italy and Spain.

The genes are TRBV6-2 or TRBV6-3 and TRBJ2-7; 10 nucleotides align to TRBD2. Specimen: peripheral blood. The origin of this receptor is a woman aged 60-75 years with COVID-19, enrolled during active disease. CDR3 nucleotides: TGTGCCAGCAGTTACTCTCTAGCGGGAGCAAACGAGCAGTACTTC. It yields the protein CASSYSLAGANEQYF.